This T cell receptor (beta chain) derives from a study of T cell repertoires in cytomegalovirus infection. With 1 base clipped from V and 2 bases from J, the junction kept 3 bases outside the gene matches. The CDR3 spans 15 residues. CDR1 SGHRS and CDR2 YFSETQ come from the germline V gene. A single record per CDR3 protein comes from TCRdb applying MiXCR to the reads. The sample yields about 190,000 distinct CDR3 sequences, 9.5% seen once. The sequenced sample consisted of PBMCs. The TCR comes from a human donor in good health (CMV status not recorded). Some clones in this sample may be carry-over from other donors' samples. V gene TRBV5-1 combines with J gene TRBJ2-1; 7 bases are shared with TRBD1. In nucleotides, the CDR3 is TGCGCCAGCAGCTTGTCCGGGACAGCCTACAATGAGCAGTTCTTC. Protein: CASSLSGTAYNEQFF.